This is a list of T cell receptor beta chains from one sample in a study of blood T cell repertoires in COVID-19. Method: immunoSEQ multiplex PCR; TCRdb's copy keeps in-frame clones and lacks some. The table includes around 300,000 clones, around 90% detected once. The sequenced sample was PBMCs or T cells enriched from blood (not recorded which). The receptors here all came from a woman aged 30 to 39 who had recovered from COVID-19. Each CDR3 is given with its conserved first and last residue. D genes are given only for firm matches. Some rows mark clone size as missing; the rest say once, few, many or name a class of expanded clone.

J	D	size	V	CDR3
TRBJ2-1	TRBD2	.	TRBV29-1	CSVEGTSGRTYNEQFF
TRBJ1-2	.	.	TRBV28	CASSLSSYGYTF
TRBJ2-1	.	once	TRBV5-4	CASSLRANEQFF
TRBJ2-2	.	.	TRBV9	CASSVIDGTLTGELFF
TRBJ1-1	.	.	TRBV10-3	CAINPTANRVRFGDAEAFF
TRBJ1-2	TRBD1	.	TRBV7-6	CASSLNSRDRALGYTF
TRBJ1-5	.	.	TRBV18	CASSPGEYSNQPQHF
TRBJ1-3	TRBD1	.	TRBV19	CASSGPDREDANTIYF
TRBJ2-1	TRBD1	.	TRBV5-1	CASSLAPQGAGNEQFF
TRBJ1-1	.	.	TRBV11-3	CASSSPEQSFEAFF
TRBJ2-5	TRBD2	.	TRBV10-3	CACGGGKETQYF
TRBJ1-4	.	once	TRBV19	CASRKNRATNEKLFF
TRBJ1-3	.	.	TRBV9	CASSATDIPSGNTIYF
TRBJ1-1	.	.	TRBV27	CASSPWGGSEAFF
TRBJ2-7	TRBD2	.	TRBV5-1	CASSLGAGVLEQYF
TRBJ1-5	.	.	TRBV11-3	CASSLGAGVNQPQHF
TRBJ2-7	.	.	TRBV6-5	CAGQGRELSEQYF
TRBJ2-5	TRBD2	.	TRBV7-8	CASSLGVLAGGVKETQYF
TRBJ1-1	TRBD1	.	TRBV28	CASSLSGTGLEAFF
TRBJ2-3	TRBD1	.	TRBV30	CAWTRGTQSTDTQYF
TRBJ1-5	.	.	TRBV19	CASSILPRQDQPQHF
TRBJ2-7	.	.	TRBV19	CASSSGGYEQYF
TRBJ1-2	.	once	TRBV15	CATSSQKTANYGYTF
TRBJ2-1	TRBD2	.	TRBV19	CASSIDGWRGGFGNEQFF
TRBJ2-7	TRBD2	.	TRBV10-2	CASRPGIAGNEQYF
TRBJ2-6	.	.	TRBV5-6	CASSLSGANVLTF
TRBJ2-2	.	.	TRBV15	CAIRERGSTNTGELFF
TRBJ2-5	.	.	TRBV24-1	CATSDPDTRSQYF
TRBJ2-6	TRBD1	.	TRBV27	CASSPGTGVSGANVLTF
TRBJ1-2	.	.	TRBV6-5	CASSYIGRTGSYTF
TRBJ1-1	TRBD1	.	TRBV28	CASSPRQGEGTEAFF
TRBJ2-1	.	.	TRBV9	CASSVDRADNEQFF
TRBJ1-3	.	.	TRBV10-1	CASGMDRHTSGNTIYF
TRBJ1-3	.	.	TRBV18	CASSPPVVLAGNTIYF
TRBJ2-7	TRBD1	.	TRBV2	CASVTGQLYEQYF
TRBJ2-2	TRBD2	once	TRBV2	CAISGRTGTGELFF
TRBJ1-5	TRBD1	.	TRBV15	CATSRHRTGVTLNQPQHF
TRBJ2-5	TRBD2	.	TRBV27	CASSPEPSGRMETQYF
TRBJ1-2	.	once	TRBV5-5	CASSLGSGREVYGYTF
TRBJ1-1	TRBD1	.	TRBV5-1	CASSLTGDRNTEAFF
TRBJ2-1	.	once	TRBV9	CASSVASNNEQFF
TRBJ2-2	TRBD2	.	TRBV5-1	CASSSLLAGGTTGELFF
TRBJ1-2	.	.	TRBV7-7	CASSPWNLDSSPKRARAF
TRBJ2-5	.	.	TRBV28	CASRRGGQETQYF
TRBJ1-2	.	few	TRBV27	CASSFFPMVGGAGYGYTF
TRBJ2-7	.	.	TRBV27	CASTSPRGAPPYEQYF
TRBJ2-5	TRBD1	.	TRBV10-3	CAIRLGTGRLQETQYF
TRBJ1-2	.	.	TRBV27	CASSPYRNYGYTF
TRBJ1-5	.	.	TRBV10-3	CAISEVGRGQPQHF
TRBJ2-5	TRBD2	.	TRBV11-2	CASSLQGTGLASETQYF
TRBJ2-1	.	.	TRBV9	CASSVAGGMIVNEQFF
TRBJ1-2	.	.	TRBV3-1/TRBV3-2	CASSQGPGTYGYTF
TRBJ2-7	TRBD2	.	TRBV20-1	CSASSQAGGPYEQYF